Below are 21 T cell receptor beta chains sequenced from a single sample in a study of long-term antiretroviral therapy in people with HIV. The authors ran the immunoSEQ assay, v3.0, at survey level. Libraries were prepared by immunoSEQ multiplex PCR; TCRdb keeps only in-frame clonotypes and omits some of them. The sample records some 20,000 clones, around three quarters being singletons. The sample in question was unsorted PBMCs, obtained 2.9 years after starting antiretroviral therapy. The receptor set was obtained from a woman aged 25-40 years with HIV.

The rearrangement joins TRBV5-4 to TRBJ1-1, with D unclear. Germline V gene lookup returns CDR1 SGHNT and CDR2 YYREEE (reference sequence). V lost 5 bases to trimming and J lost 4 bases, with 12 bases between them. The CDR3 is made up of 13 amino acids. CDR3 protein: CASSLHRGTEAFF. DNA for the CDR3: TGTGCCAGCAGTCTACACAGAGGCACTGAAGCTTTCTTT.

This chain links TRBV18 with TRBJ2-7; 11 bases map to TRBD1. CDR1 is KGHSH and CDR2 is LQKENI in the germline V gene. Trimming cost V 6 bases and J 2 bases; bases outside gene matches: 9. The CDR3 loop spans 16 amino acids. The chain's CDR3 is CASSRTAGQGAYEQYV. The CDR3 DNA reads TGTGCCAGCTCTCGAACCGCGGGACAGGGGGCCTACGAGCAGTACGTC.

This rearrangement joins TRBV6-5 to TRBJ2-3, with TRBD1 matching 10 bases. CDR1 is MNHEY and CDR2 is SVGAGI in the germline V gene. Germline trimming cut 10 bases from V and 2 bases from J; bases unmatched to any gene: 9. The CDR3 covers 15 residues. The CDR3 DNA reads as TGTGCCACCAGCTTGACAGGGGGCCTCACAGATACGCAGTATTTT. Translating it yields CATSLTGGLTDTQYF.

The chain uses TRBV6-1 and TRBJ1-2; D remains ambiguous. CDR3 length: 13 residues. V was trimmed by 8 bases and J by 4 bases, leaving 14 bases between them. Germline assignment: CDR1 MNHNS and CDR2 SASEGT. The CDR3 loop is CASLEGGFYGYTF. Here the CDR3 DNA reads TGTGCCAGCTTAGAGGGCGGATTCTATGGCTACACCTTC.

The CDR3 sequence: CASSLAEGFHGYTF. DNA for the CDR3: TGCGCCAGCAGCTTGGCCGAAGGGTTTCATGGCTACACCTTC. The rearrangement links TRBV5-1 to TRBJ1-2, with unresolved D. The CDR3 loop spans 14 amino acids. V was cut by 0 bases and J by 6 bases, with 12 bases left in between. Germline CDR1 reads SGHRS; CDR2 reads YFSETQ. The variable domain in full, completed from reference TRBV5-1 and TRBJ1-2, reads KAGVTQTPRYLIKTRGQQVTLSCSPISGHRSVSWYQQTPGQGLQFLFEYFSETQRNKGNFPGRFSGRQFSNSRSEMNVSTLELGDSALYLCASSLAEGFHGYTFGSGTRLTVV.

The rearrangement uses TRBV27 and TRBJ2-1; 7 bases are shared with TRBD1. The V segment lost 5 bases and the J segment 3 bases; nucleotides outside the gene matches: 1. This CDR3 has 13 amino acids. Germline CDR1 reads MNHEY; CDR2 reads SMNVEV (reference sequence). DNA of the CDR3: TGTGCCAGCAGTCGGGACAGCTACAATGAGCAGTTCTTC. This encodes CASSRDSYNEQFF.

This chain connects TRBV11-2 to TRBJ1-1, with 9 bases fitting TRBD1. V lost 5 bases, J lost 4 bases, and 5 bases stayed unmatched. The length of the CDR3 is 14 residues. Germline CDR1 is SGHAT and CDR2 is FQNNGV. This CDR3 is CASSQIQGATEAFF. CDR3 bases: TGTGCCAGCAGCCAAATACAGGGGGCCACTGAAGCTTTCTTT.

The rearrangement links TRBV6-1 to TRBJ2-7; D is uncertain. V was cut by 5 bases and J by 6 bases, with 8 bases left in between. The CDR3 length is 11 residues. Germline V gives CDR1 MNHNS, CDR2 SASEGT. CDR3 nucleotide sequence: TGTGCCAGCAGTTACATGGGCGAGCAGTACGTC. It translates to CASSYMGEQYV.

CDR3 protein: CASSVAQGDSPLHF. CDR3 DNA: TGTGCCAGCAGCGTAGCACAGGGTGATTCACCCCTCCACTTT. The V call is TRBV9, the J call TRBJ1-6; D might be TRBD1 (6 bases). Germline CDR1 reads SGDLS; CDR2 reads YYNGEE. The CDR3 spans 14 residues. Trimming cost V 0 bases and J 8 bases, with 9 bases left between them.

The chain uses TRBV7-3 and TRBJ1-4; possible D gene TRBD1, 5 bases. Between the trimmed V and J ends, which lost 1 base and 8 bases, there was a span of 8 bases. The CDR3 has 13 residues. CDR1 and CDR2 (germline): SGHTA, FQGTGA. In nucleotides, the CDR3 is TGTGCCAGCAGCTTAAATCGGGGGGAAAAACTGTTTTTT. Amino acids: CASSLNRGEKLFF.

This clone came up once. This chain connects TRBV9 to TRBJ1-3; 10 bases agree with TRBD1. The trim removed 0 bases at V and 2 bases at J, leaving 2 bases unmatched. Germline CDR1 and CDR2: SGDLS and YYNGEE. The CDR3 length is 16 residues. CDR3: CASSVEGQGTGNTIYF. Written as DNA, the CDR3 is TGTGCCAGCAGCGTAGAGGGACAGGGGACTGGAAACACCATATATTTT.

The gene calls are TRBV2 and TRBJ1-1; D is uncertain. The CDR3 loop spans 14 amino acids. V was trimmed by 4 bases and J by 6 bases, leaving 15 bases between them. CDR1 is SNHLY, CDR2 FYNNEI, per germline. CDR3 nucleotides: TGTGCCAGCAGTGGGGCAGGTACGGGGTCTGAAGCTTTCTTT. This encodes CASSGAGTGSEAFF.

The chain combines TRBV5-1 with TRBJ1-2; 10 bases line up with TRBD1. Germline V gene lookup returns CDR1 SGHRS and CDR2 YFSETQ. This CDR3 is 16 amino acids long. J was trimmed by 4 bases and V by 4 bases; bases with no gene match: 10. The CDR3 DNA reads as TGCGCCAGCAGCCCGCCGGACAGGGGGTCCCCCTATGGCTACACCTTC. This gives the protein CASSPPDRGSPYGYTF.

In DNA form, the CDR3 reads TGTGCCAGTACCAACCGGACAGGGAAGGGCACTGAAGCTTTCTTT. It translates to CASTNRTGKGTEAFF. The chain is built from TRBV19 and TRBJ1-1; 8 bases align to TRBD1. J was trimmed by 4 bases and V by 7 bases; bases with no gene match: 11. In germline, CDR1 is LNHDA, CDR2 SQIVND (reference sequence). This CDR3 has 15 residues.

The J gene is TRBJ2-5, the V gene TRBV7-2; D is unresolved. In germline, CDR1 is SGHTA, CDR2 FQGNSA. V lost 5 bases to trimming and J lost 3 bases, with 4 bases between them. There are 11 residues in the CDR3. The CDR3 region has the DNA TGTGCCAGCAGCCCCAAAGAGACCCAGTACTTC. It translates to CASSPKETQYF.

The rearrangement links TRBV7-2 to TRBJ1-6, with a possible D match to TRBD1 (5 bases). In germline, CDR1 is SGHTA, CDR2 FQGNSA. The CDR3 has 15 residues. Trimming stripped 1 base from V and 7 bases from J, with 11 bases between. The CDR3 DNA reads TGTGCCAGCAGCTTAGGGAGGGGAGGGAATTCACCCCTCCACTTT. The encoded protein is CASSLGRGGNSPLHF.

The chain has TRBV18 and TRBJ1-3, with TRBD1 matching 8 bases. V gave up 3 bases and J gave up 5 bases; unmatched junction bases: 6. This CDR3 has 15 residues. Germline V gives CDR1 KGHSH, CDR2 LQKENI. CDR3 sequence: CASSPRTGWRNTIYF. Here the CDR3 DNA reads TGTGCCAGCTCACCTCGGACAGGGTGGCGAAACACCATATATTTT.

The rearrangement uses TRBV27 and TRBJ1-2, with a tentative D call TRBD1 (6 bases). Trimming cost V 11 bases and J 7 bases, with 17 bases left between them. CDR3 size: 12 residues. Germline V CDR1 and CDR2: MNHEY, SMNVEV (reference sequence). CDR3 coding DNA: TGTGCCGTCCTGGCCCAGGGGTCTGGCTACACCTTC. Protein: CAVLAQGSGYTF.

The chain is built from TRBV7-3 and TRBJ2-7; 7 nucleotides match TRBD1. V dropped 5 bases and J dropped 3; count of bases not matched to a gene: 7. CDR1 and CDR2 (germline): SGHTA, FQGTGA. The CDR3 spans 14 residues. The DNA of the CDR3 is TGTGCCAGCAGCAGACAGGGTTCCGGCTACGAGCAGTACTTC. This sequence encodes CASSRQGSGYEQYF.

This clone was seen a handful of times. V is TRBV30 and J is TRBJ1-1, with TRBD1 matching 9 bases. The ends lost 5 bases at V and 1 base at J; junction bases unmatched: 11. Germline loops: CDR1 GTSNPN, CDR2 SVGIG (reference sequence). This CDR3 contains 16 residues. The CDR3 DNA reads TGTGCCTGGGGGACAGGGAGGATCGTAGAGAACACTGAAGCTTTCTTT. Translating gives CAWGTGRIVENTEAFF.

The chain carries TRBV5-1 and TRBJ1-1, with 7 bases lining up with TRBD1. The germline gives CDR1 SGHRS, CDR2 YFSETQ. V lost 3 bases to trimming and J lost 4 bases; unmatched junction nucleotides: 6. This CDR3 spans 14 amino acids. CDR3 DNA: TGCGCCAGCAGCTCGGGGGACAGTGCCACTGAAGCTTTCTTT. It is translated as CASSSGDSATEAFF.